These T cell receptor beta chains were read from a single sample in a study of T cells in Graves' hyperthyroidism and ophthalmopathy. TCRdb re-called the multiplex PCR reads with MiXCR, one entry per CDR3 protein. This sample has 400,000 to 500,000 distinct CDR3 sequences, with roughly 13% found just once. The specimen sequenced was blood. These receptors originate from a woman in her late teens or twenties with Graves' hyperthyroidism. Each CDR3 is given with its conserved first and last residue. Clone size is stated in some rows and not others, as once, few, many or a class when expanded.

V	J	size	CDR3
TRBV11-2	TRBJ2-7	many	CASSLAGTYEQYF
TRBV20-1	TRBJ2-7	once	CSATDGGPYEQYF
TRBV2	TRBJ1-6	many	CASSAYRDRYNSPLHF
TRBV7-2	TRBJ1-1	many	CASSLGGGGWTEAFF
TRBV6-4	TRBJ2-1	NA	CASSDRASGSAEQFF
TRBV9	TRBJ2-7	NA	CASSVGVASSYGQYF
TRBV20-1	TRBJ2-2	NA	CSAGRENTGELFF
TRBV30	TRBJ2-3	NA	CAWSEGSADTQYF
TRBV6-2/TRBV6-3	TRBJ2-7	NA	CASSREARYEQYF
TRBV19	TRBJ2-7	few	CASSTRLAGGHEQYF
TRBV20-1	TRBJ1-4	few	CSASAGSAVGKLFF
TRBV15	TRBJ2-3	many	CATSRVAGGPDTQYF
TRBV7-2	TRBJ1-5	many	CASSGRIIEPQHF
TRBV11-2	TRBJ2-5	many	CASSSTSGRETQYF
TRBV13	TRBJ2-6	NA	CASSTRGANVLTF
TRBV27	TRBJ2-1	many	CASSLRRSAQFNEQFF
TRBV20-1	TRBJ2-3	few	CSARDPFAQRGTDTQYF
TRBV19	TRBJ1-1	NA	CASDWGGNTEAFF
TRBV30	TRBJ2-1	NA	CAWSVNRIHHNEQFF
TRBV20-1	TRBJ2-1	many	CSARGLYNEQFF
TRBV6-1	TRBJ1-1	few	CASKTTGSAAEAFF
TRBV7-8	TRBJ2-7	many	CASSQGGVAGGPREQYF
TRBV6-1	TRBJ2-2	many	CASSYSKGRAGELFF
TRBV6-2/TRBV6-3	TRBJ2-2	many	CASRGFGHTGELFF
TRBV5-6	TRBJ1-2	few	CASRAGFVGYTF
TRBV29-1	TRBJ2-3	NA	CSVTGVITDTQYF
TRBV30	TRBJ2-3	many	CASWGKTTDTQYF
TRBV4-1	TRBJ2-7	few	CASSQNPGDTYEQYF
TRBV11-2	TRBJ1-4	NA	CASSEAGQGREKLFF
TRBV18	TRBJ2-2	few	CASSPPGGRNTGELFF
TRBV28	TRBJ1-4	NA	CASSFLSETPNEKLFF
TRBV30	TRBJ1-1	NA	CAWSPGVGRGLTEAFF
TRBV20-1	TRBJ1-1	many	CSARGNGTGQNTEAFF
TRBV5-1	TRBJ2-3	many	CASSPTSGLSTDTQYF
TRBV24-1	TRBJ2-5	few	CATSDPTPQGGGETQYF
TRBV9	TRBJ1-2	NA	CASSVDRVGGYTF
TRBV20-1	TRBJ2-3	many	CSARGPGQGSGTDTQYF
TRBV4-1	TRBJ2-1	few	CASSQDLAGGFREQFF
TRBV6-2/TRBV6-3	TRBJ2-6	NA	CASSYLLGEAGASVLTF
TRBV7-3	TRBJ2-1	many	CASGQGHNEQFF